These T cell receptor beta chains were read from a single sample in a study of blood T cells in healthy people across ages. TCRdb re-called the 5' RACE reads through MiXCR, storing one row per CDR3 protein. Altogether 700,000 to 900,000 distinct CDR3 sequences are present, around 25% being singletons, with the ten largest covering approximately 2.9%. The same data also contributed to another study, on T cells of mothers and their children.

The sample was blood. Every receptor here comes from a boy aged 5-17 years in good health. Both conserved end residues are trimmed from each CDR3.

j_call | v_call | cdr3_aa
- | TRBV9 | ASSVGPSDGGYEQY
TRBJ2-6 | TRBV6-6 | ASSYAVPGANVLT
TRBJ1-1 | TRBV15 | ATSGRPGGNTEAF
TRBJ2-7 | TRBV4-2 | ASSHDPGTGYGEQY
- | TRBV3-1 | ASSQRLFYEQY
TRBJ2-6 | TRBV7-7 | ATSSGAGANVLT
TRBJ1-2 | TRBV28 | ASSPVGQDYGYT
TRBJ2-5 | TRBV5-1 | ASRVEEIQY
TRBJ2-7 | TRBV5-1 | ASSFGLAGVDEQY
- | TRBV14 | ASSRPGQSVYEQY
TRBJ1-1 | TRBV7-9 | ASSEGSDTEAF
TRBJ1-2 | TRBV12-3/TRBV12-4 | ASIADGSSPGYT
TRBJ1-3 | TRBV7-9 | AGEQGPGNTIY
TRBJ2-5 | TRBV18 | ASSPVATSGPWEQY
TRBJ2-4 | TRBV28 | ASSFGTDPLAKNIQY
TRBJ1-1 | TRBV12-3/TRBV12-4 | ASSSAGTVEAF
TRBJ2-4 | TRBV4-1 | ASSRVSDGLNIQY